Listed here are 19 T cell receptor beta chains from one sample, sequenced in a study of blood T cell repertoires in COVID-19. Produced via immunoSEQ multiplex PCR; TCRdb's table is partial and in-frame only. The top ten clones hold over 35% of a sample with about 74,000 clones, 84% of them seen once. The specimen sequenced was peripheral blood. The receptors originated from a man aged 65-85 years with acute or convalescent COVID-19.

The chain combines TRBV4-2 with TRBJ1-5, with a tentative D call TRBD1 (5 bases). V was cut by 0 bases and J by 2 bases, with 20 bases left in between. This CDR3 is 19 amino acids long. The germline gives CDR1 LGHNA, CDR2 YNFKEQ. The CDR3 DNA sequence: TGTGCCAGCAGCCAAGAATGGCCACAGGATTACCGGGGCAATCAGCCCCAGCATTTT. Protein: CASSQEWPQDYRGNQPQHF.

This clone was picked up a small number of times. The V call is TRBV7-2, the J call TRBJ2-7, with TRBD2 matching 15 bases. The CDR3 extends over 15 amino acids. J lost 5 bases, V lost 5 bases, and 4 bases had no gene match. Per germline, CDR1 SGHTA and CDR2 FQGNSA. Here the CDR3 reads CASSTGTSGRNEQYF. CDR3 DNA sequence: TGTGCCAGCAGCACCGGGACTAGCGGGAGGAACGAGCAGTACTTC.

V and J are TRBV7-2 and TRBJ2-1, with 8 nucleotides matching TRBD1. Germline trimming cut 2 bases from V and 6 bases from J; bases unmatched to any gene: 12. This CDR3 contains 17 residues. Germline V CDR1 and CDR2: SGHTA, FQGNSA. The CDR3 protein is CASSLTHRPDRGNEQFF. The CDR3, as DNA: TGTGCCAGCAGCTTAACGCACAGACCCGACAGGGGCAATGAGCAGTTCTTC.

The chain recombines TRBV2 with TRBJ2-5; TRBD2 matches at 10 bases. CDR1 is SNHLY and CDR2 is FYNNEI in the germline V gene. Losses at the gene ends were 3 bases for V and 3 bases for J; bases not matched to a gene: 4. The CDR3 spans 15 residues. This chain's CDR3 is CASSEIAGGKETQYF. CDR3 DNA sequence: TGTGCCAGCAGTGAGATAGCGGGAGGAAAAGAGACCCAGTACTTC.

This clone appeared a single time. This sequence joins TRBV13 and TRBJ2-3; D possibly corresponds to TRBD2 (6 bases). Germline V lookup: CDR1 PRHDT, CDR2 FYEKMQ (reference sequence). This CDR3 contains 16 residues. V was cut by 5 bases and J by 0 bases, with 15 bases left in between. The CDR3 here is CASSLREWTSTDTQYF. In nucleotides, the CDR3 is TGTGCCAGCAGCCTCCGGGAGTGGACGAGCACAGATACGCAGTATTTT.

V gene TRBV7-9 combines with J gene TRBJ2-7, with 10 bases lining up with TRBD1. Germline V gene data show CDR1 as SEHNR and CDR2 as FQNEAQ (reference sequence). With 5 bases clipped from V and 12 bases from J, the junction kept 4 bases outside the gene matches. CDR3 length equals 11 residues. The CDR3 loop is CASSLGQGVYF. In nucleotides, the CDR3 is TGTGCCAGCAGCCTCGGACAGGGGGTGTACTTC.

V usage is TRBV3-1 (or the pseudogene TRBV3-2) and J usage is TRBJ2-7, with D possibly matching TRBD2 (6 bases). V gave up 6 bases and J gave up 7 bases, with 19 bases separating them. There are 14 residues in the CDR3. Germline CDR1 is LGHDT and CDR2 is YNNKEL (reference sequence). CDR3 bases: TGTGCCAGCAGTCCGGTGGGCGGGAAACTTGAGCAGTACTTC. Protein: CASSPVGGKLEQYF.

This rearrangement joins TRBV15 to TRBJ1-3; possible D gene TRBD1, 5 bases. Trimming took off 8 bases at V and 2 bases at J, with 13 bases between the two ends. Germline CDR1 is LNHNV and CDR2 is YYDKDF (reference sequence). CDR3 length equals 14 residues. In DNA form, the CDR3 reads TGTGCCACCGCCCGGGGGGGGACTGGAAACACCATATATTTT. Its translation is CATARGGTGNTIYF.

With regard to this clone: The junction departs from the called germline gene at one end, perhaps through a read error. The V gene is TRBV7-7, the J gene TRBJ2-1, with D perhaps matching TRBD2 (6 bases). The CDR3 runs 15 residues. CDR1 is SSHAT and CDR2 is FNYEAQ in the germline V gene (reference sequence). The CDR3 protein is CASSSLDGGRNEQFF. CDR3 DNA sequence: TGTGCTAGCAGCTCCTTGGATGGGGGGAGGAATGAGCAGTTCTTC. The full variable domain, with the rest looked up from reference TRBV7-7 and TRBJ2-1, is GAGVSQSPRYKVTKRGQDVTLRCDPISSHATLYWYQQALGQGPEFLTYFNYEAQPDKSGLPSDRFSAERPEGSISTLTIQRTEQRDSAMYRCASSSLDGGRNEQFFGPGTRLTVL.

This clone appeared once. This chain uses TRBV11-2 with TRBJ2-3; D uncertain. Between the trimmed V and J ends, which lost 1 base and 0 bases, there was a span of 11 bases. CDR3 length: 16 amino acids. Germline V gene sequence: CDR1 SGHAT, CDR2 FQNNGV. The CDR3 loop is CASSLGASTSTDTQYF. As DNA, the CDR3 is TGTGCCAGCAGCTTAGGTGCATCGACAAGCACAGATACGCAGTATTTT.

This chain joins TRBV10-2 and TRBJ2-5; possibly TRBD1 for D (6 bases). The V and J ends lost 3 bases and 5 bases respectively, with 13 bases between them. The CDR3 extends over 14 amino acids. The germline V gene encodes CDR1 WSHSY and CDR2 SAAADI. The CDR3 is CASSDGTTFETQYF. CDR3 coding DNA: TGCGCCAGCAGTGATGGGACAACGTTTGAGACCCAGTACTTC.

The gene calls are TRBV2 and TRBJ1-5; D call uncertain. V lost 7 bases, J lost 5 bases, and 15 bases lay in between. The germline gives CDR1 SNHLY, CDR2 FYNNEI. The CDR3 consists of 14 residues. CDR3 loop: CASNREGADQPQHF. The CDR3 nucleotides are TGTGCCAGCAACCGGGAGGGTGCGGATCAGCCCCAGCATTTT.

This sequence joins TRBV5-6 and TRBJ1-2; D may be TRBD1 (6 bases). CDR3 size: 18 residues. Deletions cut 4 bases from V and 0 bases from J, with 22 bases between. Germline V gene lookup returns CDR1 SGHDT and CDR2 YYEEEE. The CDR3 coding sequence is TGTGCCAGCAGCCCGCCGCCCGGACAGCCACCAGCTAACTATGGCTACACCTTC. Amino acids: CASSPPPGQPPANYGYTF.

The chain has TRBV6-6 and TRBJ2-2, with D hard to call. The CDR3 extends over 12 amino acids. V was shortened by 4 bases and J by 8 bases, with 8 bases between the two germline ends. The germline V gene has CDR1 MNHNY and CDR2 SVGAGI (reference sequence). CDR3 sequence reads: CASSFPQGELFF. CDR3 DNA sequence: TGTGCCAGCAGTTTCCCACAGGGGGAGCTGTTTTTT.

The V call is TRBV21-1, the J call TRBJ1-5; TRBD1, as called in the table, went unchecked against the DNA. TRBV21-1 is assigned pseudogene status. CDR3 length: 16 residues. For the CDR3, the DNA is TGTGCCAGCAGCAAAGAAGGGGAATATAGCAATCAGCCCCAGCATTTT. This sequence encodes CASSKEGEYSNQPQHF.

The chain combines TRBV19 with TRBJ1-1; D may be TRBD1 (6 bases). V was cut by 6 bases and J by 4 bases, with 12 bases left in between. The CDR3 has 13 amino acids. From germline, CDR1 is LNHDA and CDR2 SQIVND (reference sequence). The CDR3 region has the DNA TGTGCCAGTAGGTTGGTAGGGGGCACTGAAGCTTTCTTT. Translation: CASRLVGGTEAFF.

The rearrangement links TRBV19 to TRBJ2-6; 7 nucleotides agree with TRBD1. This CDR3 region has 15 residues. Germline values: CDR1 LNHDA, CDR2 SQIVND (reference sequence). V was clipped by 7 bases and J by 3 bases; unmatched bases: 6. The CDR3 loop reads CASNDRVLGANVLTF. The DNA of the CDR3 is TGTGCCAGTAACGACAGGGTACTTGGGGCCAACGTCCTGACTTTC.

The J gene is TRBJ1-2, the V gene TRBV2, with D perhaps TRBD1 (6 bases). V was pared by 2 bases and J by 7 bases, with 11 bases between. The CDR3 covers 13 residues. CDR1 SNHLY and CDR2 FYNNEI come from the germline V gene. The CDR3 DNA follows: TGTGCCAGCAGTGAATCAGGGGCAGGTGGCTACACCTTC. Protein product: CASSESGAGGYTF.

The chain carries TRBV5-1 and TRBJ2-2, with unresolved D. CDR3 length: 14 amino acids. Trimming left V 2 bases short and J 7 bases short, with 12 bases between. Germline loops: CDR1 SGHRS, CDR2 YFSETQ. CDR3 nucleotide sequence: TGCGCCAGCAGCTTTCGGCGTTCGGGCGGGGAGCTGTTTTTT. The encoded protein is CASSFRRSGGELFF.